The sequence of this TCR beta chain was determined in a study of tissue T cells after allogeneic stem cell transplantation. Study-wide findings and caveats: Anatomically similar tissues had similar TCR repertoires within each patient. In patients and mice, blood and spleen missed much of tissue repertoire.

Steroid-refractory graft-versus-host disease after allogeneic hematopoietic cell transplant qualified adults for prospective research-autopsy enrollment. Median post-mortem interval was about 10 hours for GI, liver, skin and lymphoid tissues. Germline CDR1 reads SGHTA; CDR2 reads FQGNSA. This CDR3 is 12 amino acids long. Trimming took 6 bases from V and 4 from J, leaving 9 bases between them. Sequencing was performed with immunoSEQ multiplex PCR; in TCRdb, only in-frame clones are kept and a portion is missing. The sample contains roughly 1,700 clones, roughly 87% of which appear only once. The sample holds a few counts of this clone. Its specificity is unknown.

The sequence was collected from a male patient over 55 with steroid-refractory graft-versus-host disease after an allogeneic stem cell transplant. The T cells may partly be graft donor cells. The chain joins TRBV7-2 to TRBJ1-2, with no clear D. This material consisted of stomach tissue, taken at autopsy. As DNA, the CDR3 is TGTGCCAGCAGTTATACCTCCTATGGCTACACCTTC. It codes for CASSYTSYGYTF.